This T cell receptor beta chain comes out of a study of cytomegalovirus exposure and HLA in healthy donors. This CDR3 comprises 10 residues. Trimming took 8 bases from V and 15 from J, leaving 17 bases between them. Germline CDR1 reads GTSNPN; CDR2 reads SVGIG (reference sequence). The PCR made use of 60 Vbeta and 13 Jbeta primers. Sequencing was performed with immunoSEQ multiplex PCR; in TCRdb, only in-frame clones are kept and a portion is missing. This table has over 120,000 clones, roughly 80% appearing once. This clone was picked up one time. What it binds is unknown. The study's findings and limits: Cytomegalovirus-associated status was assigned to approximately 160 TCR beta chains. Later genetic work tied a missense DCLRE1C variant to beta-chain V and J trimming.

This rearrangement joins TRBV30 to TRBJ2-1, with D perhaps TRBD1 (5 bases). The sequencing sample was made of PBMCs. This receptor was taken from a female donor in good health and CMV-seronegative. The DNA of the CDR3 is TGTGCCCTGTCCTCAGCTGGGGCGTTCTTC. This gives the protein CALSSAGAFF.